The clone carrying this TCR beta chain came up a few times. Molecules of cDNA were individually given unique molecular identifiers that were attached to them. TCRdb re-derived calls from the 5' RACE reads in MiXCR, one entry per CDR3 protein. The data contain roughly 41,000 distinct CDR3 sequences, 4.7% of them singletons. These data belong to a study of early T cells in non-severe SARS-CoV-2 infection. Study overall: Unpaired chains resulted from sequencing bulk RNA of unsorted whole blood.

The junction had 9 bases not matched to a gene; V was cut back by 5 bases and J by 1 base. CDR3 length: 16 residues. CDR1 is DFQATT and CDR2 is SNEGSKA in the germline V gene (reference sequence). The chain recombines TRBV20-1 with TRBJ2-1; 9 positions match TRBD1. The clonotype was recovered from an adult who was a healthcare worker with PCR-confirmed SARS-CoV-2 infection or an uninfected control (not recorded which). Material for sequencing was whole blood. The CDR3 sequence is CSALIPGQGSYNEQFF. In DNA form, the CDR3 reads TGCAGTGCTCTAATTCCGGGACAGGGATCCTACAATGAGCAGTTCTTC.